This TCR beta chain derives from a study of identical twins. Using its own MiXCR run on the 5' RACE reads, TCRdb lists one record per CDR3 protein. The data contain 1.5 million to 2 million distinct CDR3 sequences, less than 40% of them seen just once; the ten biggest clones take up about 0.25%. Healthy Caucasians were all of the donors. CDR3 length: 15 residues. Germline-derived CDR1 and CDR2 are MNHEY and SMNVEV (reference sequence). Trimming removed 4 bases from V and 7 bases from J, with 14 bases in between. The chain joins TRBV27 to TRBJ1-6, with D possibly matching TRBD1 (5 bases). This TCR came from a newborn girl in good health. Sequencing was performed on cord blood. CDR3 DNA: TGTGCCAGCAGTTCATACATGGAGGGGAATTCACCCCTCCACTTT. Encoded protein: CASSSYMEGNSPLHF.